This T cell receptor beta chain was found in a study of CD8 T cells in Susac syndrome. The CDR3 length is 13 residues. V was shortened by 3 bases and J by 3 bases, with 8 bases between the two germline ends. Looked up from germline, CDR1 is LGHDT and CDR2 is YNNKEL (reference sequence). Stable or active relapsing-remitting multiple sclerosis, untreated and meeting revised McDonald criteria, defined the controls. This clonotype showed up just once. The RNA input was about 0.45 to 1 ug, and it was reverse transcribed with random hexamers. Each CDR3 protein is one row after TCRdb ran MiXCR on the immunoSEQ multiplex PCR reads. The sample lists about 210,000 distinct CDR3 sequences, about 95% seen once, with 0.095% in the top ten.

J is TRBJ1-1 and V is TRBV3-1; D gene unclear. The sequence derives from a human donor with multiple sclerosis. Sequencing used CD4+ T cells from PBMCs. Written as DNA, the CDR3 is TGTGCCAGCAGCCACTCTCAGGACACTGAAGCTTTCTTT. It translates to CASSHSQDTEAFF.